This TCR beta chain derives from a study of metastatic and nonmetastatic thyroid tumors. Study-wide background: Thyroid patients, malignant and benign, had repertoires compared across blood and tumor or nodule tissue. Study results and caveats: It was reportedly found that TCR beta diversity was significantly higher in malignant thyroid tumors than in benign nodules, a difference seen in both blood and tumor samples.

The CDR3 length is 11 residues. V dropped 3 bases and J dropped 6 bases, with 3 bases sitting between them. The germline CDR1 and CDR2 sequences are LNHDA and SQIVND (reference sequence). Each patient went into thyroid surgery without having received any treatment. Authors' methods: It was from CDR3 differences across clinicopathological groups that a distant-metastasis classifier for papillary thyroid cancer was built. Using MiXCR, TCRdb reanalyzed the PCR reads. TCRdb's processing, not the authors' own work, is the source of the V and J calls. The sample lists 13,000 to 15,000 clones; roughly 12% were seen once. In this sample, this clone is medium-sized. What it binds is unknown.

What was sequenced was blood. The TCR originated in a female donor with papillary thyroid cancer or a benign thyroid nodule (not recorded which). Some clones in this sample may be carry-over from other donors' samples. The J gene is TRBJ2-1, the V gene TRBV19; D gene unclear. CDR3 region: CASSIRNEQFF. The DNA for the CDR3 is TGTGCCAGTAGTATCCGCAATGAGCAGTTCTTC.